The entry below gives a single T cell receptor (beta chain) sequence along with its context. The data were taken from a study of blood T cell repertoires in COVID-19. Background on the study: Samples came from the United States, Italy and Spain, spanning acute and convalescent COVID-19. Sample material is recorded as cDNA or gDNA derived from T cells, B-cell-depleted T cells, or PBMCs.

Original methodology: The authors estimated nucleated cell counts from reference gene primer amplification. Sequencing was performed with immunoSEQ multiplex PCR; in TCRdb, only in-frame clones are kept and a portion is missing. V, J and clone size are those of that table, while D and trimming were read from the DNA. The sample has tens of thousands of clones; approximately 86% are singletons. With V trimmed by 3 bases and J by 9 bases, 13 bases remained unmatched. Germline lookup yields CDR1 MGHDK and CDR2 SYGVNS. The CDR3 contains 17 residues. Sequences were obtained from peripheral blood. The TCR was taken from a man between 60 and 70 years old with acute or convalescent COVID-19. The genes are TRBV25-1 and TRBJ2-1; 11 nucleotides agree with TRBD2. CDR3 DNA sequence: TGTGCCAGCAGTGAGCTTACTAGCGGGAGCTTTCGGGGTGAGCAGTTCTTC. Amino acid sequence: CASSELTSGSFRGEQFF.